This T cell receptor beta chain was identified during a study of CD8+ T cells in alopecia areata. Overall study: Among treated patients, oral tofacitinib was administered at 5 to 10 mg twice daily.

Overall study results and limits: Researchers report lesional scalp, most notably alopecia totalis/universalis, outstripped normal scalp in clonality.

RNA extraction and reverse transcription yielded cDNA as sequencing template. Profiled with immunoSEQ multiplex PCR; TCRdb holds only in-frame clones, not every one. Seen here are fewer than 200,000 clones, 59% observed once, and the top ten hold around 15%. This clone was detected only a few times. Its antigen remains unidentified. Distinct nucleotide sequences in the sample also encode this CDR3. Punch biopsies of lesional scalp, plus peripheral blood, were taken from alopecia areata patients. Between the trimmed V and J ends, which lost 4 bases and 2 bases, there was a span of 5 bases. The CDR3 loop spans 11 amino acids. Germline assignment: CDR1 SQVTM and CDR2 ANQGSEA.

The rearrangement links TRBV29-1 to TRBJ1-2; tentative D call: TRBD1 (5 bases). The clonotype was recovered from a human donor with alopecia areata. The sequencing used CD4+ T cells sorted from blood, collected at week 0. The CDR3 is CSVGQNYGYTF. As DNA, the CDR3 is TGCAGCGTTGGACAGAACTATGGCTACACCTTC.